This T cell receptor beta chain was profiled in a study of control samples from healthy donors and cancer patients. The data were produced by immunoSEQ multiplex PCR, yet TCRdb's version contains in-frame clones alone and is incomplete. The sample includes approximately 100,000 clones, less than 95% of them seen just once. The CDR3 length is 15 residues. V gave up 10 bases and J gave up 3 bases; unmatched junction bases: 9. The germline gives CDR1 ENHRY, CDR2 SYGVKD. The source material was blood. The chain combines TRBV10-3 with TRBJ2-5; 12 bases fit TRBD2. The sequence was obtained from a human donor in good health. The donor label of this sample is uncertain. The CDR3 reads CATLRTSGEEETQYF. DNA for the CDR3: TGTGCCACGCTCCGGACTAGCGGGGAGGAAGAGACCCAGTACTTC.